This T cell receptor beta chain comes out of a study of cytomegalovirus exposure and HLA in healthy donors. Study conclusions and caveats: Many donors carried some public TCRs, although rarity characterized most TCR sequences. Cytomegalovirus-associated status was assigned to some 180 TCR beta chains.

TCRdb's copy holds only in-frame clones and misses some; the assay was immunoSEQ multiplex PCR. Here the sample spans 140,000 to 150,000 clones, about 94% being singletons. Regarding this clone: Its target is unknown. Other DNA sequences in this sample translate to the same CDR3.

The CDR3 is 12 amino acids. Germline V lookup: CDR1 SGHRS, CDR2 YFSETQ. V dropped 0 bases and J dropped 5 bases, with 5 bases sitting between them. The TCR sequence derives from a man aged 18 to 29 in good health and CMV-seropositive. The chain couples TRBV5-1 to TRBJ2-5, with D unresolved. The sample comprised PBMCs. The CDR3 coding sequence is TGCGCCAGCAGCTTGGCCAGGGAGACCCAGTACTTC. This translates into CASSLARETQYF.